A single sample is the source of the 7 T cell receptor beta chains below, sequenced in a study of T cell changes during pregnancy in multiple sclerosis. Clones were read by immunoSEQ multiplex PCR, and TCRdb kept only the in-frame ones, dropping some. The repertoire holds tens of thousands of clones, nearly 95% seen once, with 0.2% to 0.3% in the top ten. The sample was CD4+ T cells from peripheral blood mononuclear cells, taken in the second trimester of pregnancy. Receptor source: a female donor with multiple sclerosis, enrolled in a pregnancy study.

This clone was recorded once. CDR3 nucleotides: TGTGCCAGCAGCCCCTTCGGTTACGAGCAGTACTTC. Translated, it gives CASSPFGYEQYF. V usage is TRBV27 and J usage is TRBJ2-7, with D unclear. Trimming cost V 6 bases and J 4 bases, with 10 bases left between them. Germline assignment: CDR1 MNHEY and CDR2 SMNVEV (reference sequence). The CDR3 contains 12 residues.

The chain combines TRBV19 with TRBJ2-2; TRBD2 is a possible D gene (7 bases). The germline V gene encodes CDR1 LNHDA and CDR2 SQIVND (reference sequence). V was cut by 5 bases and J by 0 bases, with 13 bases left in between. The CDR3 loop spans 16 amino acids. CDR3 DNA sequence: TGTGCCAGTAGTGATGGGGGGGCTACGAACACCGGGGAGCTGTTTTTT. Translated, it gives CASSDGGATNTGELFF.

This chain connects TRBV4-1 to TRBJ1-2; TRBD1 might be the D (6 bases). Germline V lookup: CDR1 MGHRA, CDR2 YSYEKL. V was cut by 1 base and J by 4 bases, with 13 bases left in between. The CDR3 contains 15 residues. The CDR3 spells CASSQADTGSYGYTF. The CDR3 nucleotides read TGCGCCAGCAGCCAAGCGGACACAGGGTCCTATGGCTACACCTTC.

The chain links TRBV10-3 to TRBJ2-3, with TRBD2 matching over 10 bases. The V and J ends lost 4 bases and 2 bases, in that order; junction bases with no gene match: 3. The CDR3 sequence is 15 residues long. The germline V gene has CDR1 ENHRY and CDR2 SYGVKD. The CDR3 sequence: CAISGLAGPTDTQYF. Here the CDR3 DNA reads TGTGCCATCAGTGGACTAGCGGGCCCCACAGATACGCAGTATTTT.

The genes are TRBV27 and TRBJ1-3; TRBD1 matches 8 bases. The V and J ends lost 2 bases and 0 bases, in that order; junction bases with no gene match: 18. The CDR3 contains 21 residues. Germline loops: CDR1 MNHEY, CDR2 SMNVEV (reference sequence). The CDR3 region is CASSLPPGQEIQKFSGNTIYF. The CDR3 DNA reads as TGTGCCAGCAGTTTACCCCCGGGACAGGAAATCCAGAAGTTCTCTGGAAACACCATATATTTT.

The chain recombines TRBV9 with TRBJ2-5; 8 positions match TRBD1. Germline trimming cut 3 bases from V and 5 bases from J; bases unmatched to any gene: 9. The CDR3 runs 15 residues. Germline lookup yields CDR1 SGDLS and CDR2 YYNGEE. The CDR3 DNA follows: TGTGCCAGCAGCGCCTGGACAGGGAGTATGGAGACCCAGTACTTC. Residues: CASSAWTGSMETQYF.

The J gene is TRBJ1-1, the V gene TRBV2; 11 bases map to TRBD1. J was trimmed by 4 bases and V by 4 bases; bases with no gene match: 5. In germline, CDR1 is SNHLY, CDR2 FYNNEI. The CDR3 is 15 residues long. CDR3 loop: CASSALGQGATEAFF. The DNA for the CDR3 is TGTGCCAGCAGTGCCTTAGGACAGGGGGCCACTGAAGCTTTCTTT.